The TCR beta chain under discussion was sequenced for a study of vaccination effects on CD4 cells after COVID-19. Of note for this clone: Its antigen remains unknown.

Between days 9 and 11 of culture, CD4+ T cells were separated out. Each participant was given two doses of one vaccine (BNT162b2 or mRNA-1273). The healthy vaccine recipients, who had no prior SARS-CoV-2 infection, showed negative nucleocapsid antibodies. Only in-frame clones appear in the TCRdb table, and some are missing; sequencing was by immunoSEQ multiplex PCR. Of more than 60,000 clones listed, 70% to 85% were seen once; the top ten hold about 2%. Trimming removed 3 bases at V and 7 bases at J, with 13 bases between. Germline V gene data show CDR1 as LNHDA and CDR2 as SQIVND (reference sequence). The CDR3 contains 14 residues.

The sequences come from CD4+ T cells from PBMCs cultured without peptide, collected after COVID-19 vaccination. This rearrangement joins TRBV19 to TRBJ1-5; unclear D gene. This TCR derives from a human donor who received a COVID-19 vaccine. In nucleotides, the CDR3 is TGTGCCAGTAGTATTAGTTGGGGAAACCAGCCCCAGCATTTT. This gives the protein CASSISWGNQPQHF.